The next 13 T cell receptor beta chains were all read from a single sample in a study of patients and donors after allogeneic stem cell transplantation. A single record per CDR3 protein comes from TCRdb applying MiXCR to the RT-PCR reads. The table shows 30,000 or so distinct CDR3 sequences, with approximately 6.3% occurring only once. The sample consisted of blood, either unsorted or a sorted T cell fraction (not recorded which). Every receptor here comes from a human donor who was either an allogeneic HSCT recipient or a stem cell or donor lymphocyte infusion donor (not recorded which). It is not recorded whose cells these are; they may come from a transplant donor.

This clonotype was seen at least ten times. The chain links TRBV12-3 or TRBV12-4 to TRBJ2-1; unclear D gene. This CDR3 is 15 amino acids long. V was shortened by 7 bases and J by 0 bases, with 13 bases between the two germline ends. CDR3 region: CASTQTGSSYNEQFF. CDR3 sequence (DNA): TGTGCCAGCACACAGACGGGCAGCTCCTACAATGAGCAGTTCTTC.

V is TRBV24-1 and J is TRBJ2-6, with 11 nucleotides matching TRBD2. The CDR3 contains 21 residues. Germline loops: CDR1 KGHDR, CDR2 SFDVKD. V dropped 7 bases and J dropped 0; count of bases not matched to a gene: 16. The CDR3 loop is CATSETGTSGHTSSGANVLTF. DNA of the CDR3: TGTGCCACCAGCGAGACCGGGACTAGCGGACATACCAGCTCTGGGGCCAACGTCCTGACTTTC.

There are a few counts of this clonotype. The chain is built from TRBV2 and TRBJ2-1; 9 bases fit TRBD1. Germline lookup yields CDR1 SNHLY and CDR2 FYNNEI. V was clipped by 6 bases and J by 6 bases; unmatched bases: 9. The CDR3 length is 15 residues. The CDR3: CASSRQGVSGNEQFF. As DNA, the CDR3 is TGTGCCAGCAGCCGACAGGGGGTGTCTGGCAATGAGCAGTTCTTC.

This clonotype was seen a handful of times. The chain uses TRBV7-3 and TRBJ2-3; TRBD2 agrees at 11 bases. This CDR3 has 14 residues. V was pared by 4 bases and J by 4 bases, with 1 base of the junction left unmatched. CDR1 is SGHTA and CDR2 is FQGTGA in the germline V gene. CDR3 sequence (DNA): TGTGCCAGCAGCTCGGGACTAGCGGCAGATACGCAGTATTTT. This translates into CASSSGLAADTQYF.

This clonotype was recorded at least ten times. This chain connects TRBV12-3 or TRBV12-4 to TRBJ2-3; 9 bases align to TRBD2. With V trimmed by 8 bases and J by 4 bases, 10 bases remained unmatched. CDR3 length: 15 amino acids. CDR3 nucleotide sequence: TGTGCCAGCGTCCCGGGACTAGCTGGTGCAGATACGCAGTATTTT. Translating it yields CASVPGLAGADTQYF.

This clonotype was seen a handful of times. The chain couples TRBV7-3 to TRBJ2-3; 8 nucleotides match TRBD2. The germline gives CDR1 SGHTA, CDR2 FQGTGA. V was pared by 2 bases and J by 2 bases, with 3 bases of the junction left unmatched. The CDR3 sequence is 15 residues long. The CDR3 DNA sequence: TGTGCCAGCAGCTTATCCGGGAGGGCCACAGATACGCAGTATTTT. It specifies CASSLSGRATDTQYF.

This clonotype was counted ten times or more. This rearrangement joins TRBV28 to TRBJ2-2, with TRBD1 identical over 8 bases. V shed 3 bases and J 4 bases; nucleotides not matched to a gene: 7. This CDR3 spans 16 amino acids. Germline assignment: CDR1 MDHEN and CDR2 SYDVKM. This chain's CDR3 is CASSFPDRGGTGELFF. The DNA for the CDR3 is TGTGCCAGCAGTTTCCCCGACAGGGGAGGCACCGGGGAGCTGTTTTTT.

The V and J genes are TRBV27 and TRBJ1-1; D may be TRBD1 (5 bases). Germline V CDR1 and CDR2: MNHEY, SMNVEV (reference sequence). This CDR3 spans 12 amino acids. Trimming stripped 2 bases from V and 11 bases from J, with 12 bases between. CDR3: CASSLNRRDAFF. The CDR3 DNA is TGTGCCAGCAGTTTAAACAGGAGAGATGCTTTCTTT.

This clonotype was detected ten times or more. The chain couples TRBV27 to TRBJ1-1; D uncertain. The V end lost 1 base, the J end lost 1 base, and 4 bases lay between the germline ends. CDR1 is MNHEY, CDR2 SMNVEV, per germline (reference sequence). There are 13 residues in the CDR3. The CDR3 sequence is CASSLFKNTEAFF. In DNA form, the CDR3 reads TGTGCCAGCAGTTTATTCAAGAACACTGAAGCTTTCTTT.

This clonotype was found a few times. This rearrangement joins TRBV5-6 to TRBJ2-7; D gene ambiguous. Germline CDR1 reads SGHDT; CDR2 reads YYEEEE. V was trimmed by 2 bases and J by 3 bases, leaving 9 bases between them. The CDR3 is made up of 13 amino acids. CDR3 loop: CASSLGTLYEQYF. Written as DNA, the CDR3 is TGTGCCAGCAGCTTAGGCACCCTCTACGAGCAGTACTTC.

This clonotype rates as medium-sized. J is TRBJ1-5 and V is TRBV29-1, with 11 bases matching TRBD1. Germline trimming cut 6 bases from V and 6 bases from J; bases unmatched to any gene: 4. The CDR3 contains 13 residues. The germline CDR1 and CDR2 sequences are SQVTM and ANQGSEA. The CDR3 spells CSVAGTGGQPQHF. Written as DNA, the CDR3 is TGCAGCGTCGCCGGGACAGGGGGTCAGCCCCAGCATTTT.

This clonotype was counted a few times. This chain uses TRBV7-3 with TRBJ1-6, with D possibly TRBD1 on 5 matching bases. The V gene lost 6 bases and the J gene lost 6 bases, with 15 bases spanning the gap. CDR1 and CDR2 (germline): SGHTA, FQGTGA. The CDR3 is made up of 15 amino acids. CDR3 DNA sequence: TGTGCCAGCAGGAGGGACCCGGGGCTTAATTCACCCCTCCACTTT. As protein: CASRRDPGLNSPLHF.

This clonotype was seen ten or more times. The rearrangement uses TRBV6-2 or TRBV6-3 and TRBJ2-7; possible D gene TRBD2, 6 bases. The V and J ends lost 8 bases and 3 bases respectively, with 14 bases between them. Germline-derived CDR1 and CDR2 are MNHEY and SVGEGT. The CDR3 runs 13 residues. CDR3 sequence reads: CASGGDFSYEQYF. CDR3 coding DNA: TGTGCCAGCGGAGGGGACTTCAGCTACGAGCAGTACTTC.